The T cell receptor (beta chain) under discussion was sequenced for a study of T-cell memory formation after mild COVID-19. Study overall: The two donors had largely donor-specific TCR clusters. Study conclusions and caveats: That cross-reactive memory joined was suggested by some responding clones appearing in pre-infection memory. For contracting clones, CD4+ ones sat mainly in CM and EM, CD8+ in EMRA.

A 5'RACE reaction primed in the constant segment made cDNA libraries of TCR alpha and TCR beta, and these carried sample barcodes and UMIs. TCRdb re-called the 5' RACE reads through MiXCR, storing one row per CDR3 protein. Here the sample spans 300,000 to 350,000 distinct CDR3 sequences, 13% being singletons. Comments on this clonotype: As yet, its antigen is unknown.

V lost 1 base and J lost 6; bases outside the gene matches: 10. Germline V lookup: CDR1 SGHRS, CDR2 YFSETQ. The CDR3 is 16 residues long. This clonotype was obtained from a man between 18 and 35 years old who had mild COVID-19 (a few samples of this study predate the infection). Cell type and time point are not known. The chain links TRBV5-1 to TRBJ1-5; TRBD1 aligns across 7 bases. Sequencing input: PBMCs or a T cell subset sorted from them (not recorded which). CDR3 nucleotide sequence: TGCGCCAGCAGCTTGCAGGGGGTTCTCAGCTCTCAGCCCCAGCATTTT. Translating it yields CASSLQGVLSSQPQHF. Drawing the rest from reference TRBV5-1 and TRBJ1-5, the complete variable domain is KAGVTQTPRYLIKTRGQQVTLSCSPISGHRSVSWYQQTPGQGLQFLFEYFSETQRNKGNFPGRFSGRQFSNSRSEMNVSTLELGDSALYLCASSLQGVLSSQPQHFGDGTRLSIL.